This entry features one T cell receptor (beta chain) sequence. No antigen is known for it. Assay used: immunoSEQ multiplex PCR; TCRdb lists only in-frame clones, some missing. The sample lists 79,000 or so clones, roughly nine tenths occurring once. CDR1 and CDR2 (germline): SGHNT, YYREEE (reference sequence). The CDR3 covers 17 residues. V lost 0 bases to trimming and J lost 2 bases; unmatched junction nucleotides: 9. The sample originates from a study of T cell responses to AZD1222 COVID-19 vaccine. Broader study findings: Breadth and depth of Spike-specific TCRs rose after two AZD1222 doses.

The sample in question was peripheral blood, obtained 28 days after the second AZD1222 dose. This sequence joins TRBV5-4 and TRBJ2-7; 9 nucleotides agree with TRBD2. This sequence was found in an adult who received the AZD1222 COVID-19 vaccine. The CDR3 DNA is TGTGCCAGCAGCTTGGACCCTATAGCGGGGGCGACCTACGAGCAGTACTTC. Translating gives CASSLDPIAGATYEQYF.